Following are 24 T cell receptor beta chains from one sample sequenced in a study of blood T cells in healthy people across ages. The authors ran a second PCR of about 7 to 12 cycles using a sample-barcoded 5' primer and a J-beta primer mix. TCRdb fed the 5' RACE reads into MiXCR, producing one record per CDR3 protein. The table has about 930,000 distinct CDR3 sequences, 29% seen once. These data also featured in a second study, about T cells of mothers and their children.

Material: blood. The receptors shown here come from a woman in her thirties or forties in good health.

As concerns this clonotype: This may arise from a read error, as a much more abundant clone is one base away. This rearrangement joins TRBV10-2 to TRBJ2-7; TRBD1 matches 9 bases. Germline assignment: CDR1 WSHSY and CDR2 SAAADI. The CDR3 totals 15 residues. CDR3 amino acids: CAGSGTGTGLDEQYF. CDR3 bases: TGCGCCGGCAGTGGTACCGGGACAGGGTTGGACGAGCAGTACTTC.

Many counts were recorded for this clonotype. The V and J genes are TRBV27 and TRBJ2-7, with 9 bases aligning to TRBD1. The CDR3 totals 14 residues. V trimming: 2 bases; J trimming: 7 bases; junction bases outside the gene matches: 6. CDR1 and CDR2 (germline): MNHEY, SMNVEV (reference sequence). The CDR3 nucleotides read TGTGCCAGCAGTTTAGCCGGGACAGGGCGTGAGCAGTACTTC. Protein product: CASSLAGTGREQYF.

Ten or more counts support this clonotype. This CDR3 reads CASSTTSYGEQYF. In nucleotides, the CDR3 is TGTGCCAGCAGCACTACAAGTTATGGAGAGCAGTACTTC. V and J are TRBV28 and TRBJ2-7; D not certain. V was shortened by 6 bases and J by 7 bases, with 16 bases between the two germline ends. The CDR3 has 13 residues. Germline V gene lookup returns CDR1 MDHEN and CDR2 SYDVKM.

Ten or more counts support this clonotype. The chain combines TRBV4-3 with TRBJ2-1, with a tentative D call TRBD2 (7 bases). Trimming removed 0 bases at V and 7 bases at J, with 19 bases between. There are 17 residues in the CDR3. CDR1 is LGHNA and CDR2 is YSLEER in the germline V gene. The CDR3 DNA follows: TGCGCCAGCAGCCAAGATGGGGACCCCAGGGGAGGGAATGAGCAGTTCTTC. Translating gives CASSQDGDPRGGNEQFF.

V is TRBV6-6 and J is TRBJ1-2; D not resolved. Trimming removed 6 bases from V and 8 bases from J, with 10 bases in between. From germline, CDR1 is MNHNY and CDR2 SVGAGI (reference sequence). The CDR3 is made up of 11 amino acids. The CDR3 coding sequence is TGTGCCAGCAGCAAAAATAACGGCTACACCTTC. Protein product: CASSKNNGYTF.

This clonotype was found a few times. V is TRBV15 and J is TRBJ2-3, with a tentative D call TRBD2 (5 bases). Trimming removed 2 bases from V and 4 bases from J, with 13 bases in between. Germline V gene data show CDR1 as LNHNV and CDR2 as YYDKDF (reference sequence). CDR3 length: 15 residues. The CDR3, as DNA: TGTGCCACCAGCAGACCCAGCGGAGGCTCAGATACGCAGTATTTT. This sequence encodes CATSRPSGGSDTQYF.

This clonotype appeared a few times. A read error may account for a junction end that differs from germline. This rearrangement joins TRBV5-1 to TRBJ2-7, with a weak D call TRBD1 (5 bases). The CDR3 totals 12 residues. Germline V CDR1 and CDR2: SGHRS, YFSETQ. CDR3 in DNA: TGTGCCAGCAGCCTTCAGGGTCGCGAGCAGTACTTC. Protein: CASSLQGREQYF.

The V gene is TRBV7-9, the J gene TRBJ1-2; 7 bases map to TRBD1. Looked up from germline, CDR1 is SEHNR and CDR2 is FQNEAQ (reference sequence). The CDR3 covers 15 residues. The J segment lost 3 bases and the V segment lost 3 bases, leaving 7 bases of the junction unmatched. Here the CDR3 DNA reads TGTGCCAGCAGCTTTGGAGGGGGCGCCGACTATGGCTACACCTTC. Translated: CASSFGGGADYGYTF.

This clonotype was found once. The chain carries TRBV20-1 and TRBJ1-2; 8 nucleotides line up with TRBD1. The CDR3 totals 13 residues. Germline lookup yields CDR1 DFQATT and CDR2 SNEGSKA (reference sequence). V lost 6 bases, J lost 8 bases, and 11 bases stayed unmatched. CDR3 DNA sequence: TGCAGTGCGGACAGGGACAGTGCGGAGGGCTACACCTTC. Amino acid sequence: CSADRDSAEGYTF.

This clonotype was seen more than once but under ten times. The J gene is TRBJ1-6, the V gene TRBV7-8, with D unresolved. The germline V gene encodes CDR1 SGHVS and CDR2 FQNEAQ. Trimming shortened V by 6 bases and J by 7 bases, and 13 bases separated the two germline ends. The CDR3 loop spans 14 amino acids. CDR3 DNA: TGTGCCAGCAGGATCCAGGACGGAAATTCACCCCTCCACTTT. Translated: CASRIQDGNSPLHF.

The chain links TRBV6-2 or TRBV6-3 to TRBJ2-7; 9 positions agree with TRBD1. CDR3 length: 16 amino acids. Germline V CDR1 and CDR2: MNHEY, SVGEGT. The V gene end was trimmed by 5 bases and the J gene end by 6 bases; junction bases not matched to a gene: 14. CDR3 sequence (DNA): TGTGCCAGCAGTCCACTCTTGACAGGGGGAAAGGCCGAGCAGTACTTC. This sequence encodes CASSPLLTGGKAEQYF.

The chain employs TRBV24-1 and TRBJ1-3; no firm D call. The CDR3 loop spans 13 amino acids. The V end was cut by 2 bases, the J end by 4 bases, with 5 bases between. Per germline, CDR1 KGHDR and CDR2 SFDVKD. This chain's CDR3 is CATSDYGGNTIYF. The DNA for the CDR3 is TGTGCCACCAGTGATTACGGAGGAAACACCATATATTTT.

The genes are TRBV28 and TRBJ1-1, with 11 bases fitting TRBD1. The ends lost 9 bases at V and 3 bases at J; junction bases unmatched: 9. Germline CDR1 is MDHEN and CDR2 is SYDVKM. This CDR3 is built from 15 residues. CDR3 sequence (DNA): TGTGCCAGTCCGGGACAGGGGGTATGGGACACTGAAGCTTTCTTT. It specifies CASPGQGVWDTEAFF.

This clonotype has only a few counts. The genes are TRBV27 and TRBJ2-1, with 11 positions matching TRBD2. Trimming removed 7 bases from V and 6 bases from J; junction bases left unmatched: 8. This CDR3 region has 15 residues. Germline loops: CDR1 MNHEY, CDR2 SMNVEV (reference sequence). The CDR3 loop reads CASKPGTSGFNEQFF. The CDR3 nucleotides are TGTGCCAGCAAGCCCGGGACTAGCGGATTCAATGAGCAGTTCTTC.

This chain uses TRBV6-1 with TRBJ1-5; D is unresolved. From germline, CDR1 is MNHNS and CDR2 SASEGT. The CDR3 runs to 13 residues. Trimming cost V 6 bases and J 2 bases, with 8 bases left between them. The CDR3 region has the DNA TGTGCCAGCAGAATAGAGGGCAATCAGCCCCAGCATTTT. This translates into CASRIEGNQPQHF.

This clonotype was found a few times. This chain links TRBV25-1 with TRBJ2-1; D could derive from TRBD1 or TRBD2 (5 bases each). This CDR3 region has 16 residues. V lost 2 bases to trimming and J lost 1 base, with 12 bases between them. Germline V lookup: CDR1 MGHDK, CDR2 SYGVNS. CDR3 bases: TGTGCCAGCAGTGAACATTTGGGGGAATCCTACAATGAGCAGTTCTTC. Its protein is CASSEHLGESYNEQFF.

There are a few counts of this clonotype. The V call is TRBV27, the J call TRBJ2-7, with D tentatively TRBD2 (7 bases). Germline CDR1 MNHEY, CDR2 SMNVEV (reference sequence). V was clipped by 3 bases and J by 3 bases, with 15 bases between them. The CDR3 sequence is 15 residues long. Here the CDR3 reads CASSFSSGGLYEQYF. DNA of the CDR3: TGTGCCAGCAGTTTTAGCTCGGGGGGCCTCTACGAGCAGTACTTC.

The V and J genes are TRBV7-2 and TRBJ2-7; no reliable D call. Trimming stripped 0 bases from V and 7 bases from J, with 13 bases between. In germline, CDR1 is SGHTA, CDR2 FQGNSA. The CDR3 is made up of 14 amino acids. The DNA for the CDR3 is TGTGCCAGCAGCTTAGCTGGCAATCCCAGAGAGCAGTACTTC. Its translation: CASSLAGNPREQYF.

With respect to this clonotype: Without the conserved terminal phenylalanine or tryptophan, this CDR3 likely stems from a read error. This chain uses TRBV4-1 with TRBJ2-3, with 7 bases identical to TRBD2. Germline V lookup: CDR1 MGHRA, CDR2 YSYEKL. With V trimmed by 0 bases and J by 0 bases, 6 bases remained unmatched. This CDR3 contains 17 residues. The CDR3 bases are TGCGCCAGCAGCCAAGAGGGAGGGCTAGCGAGCACAGATACGCAGTATCTT. As protein: CASSQEGGLASTDTQYL.

V usage is TRBV7-9 and J usage is TRBJ2-1; D perhaps matches TRBD1 (6 bases). The CDR3 consists of 17 residues. The germline V gene encodes CDR1 SEHNR and CDR2 FQNEAQ (reference sequence). CDR3 loop: CASFSLGAGVSYNEQFF. CDR3 sequence (DNA): TGTGCTAGCTTTTCCCTGGGGGCAGGGGTTTCCTACAATGAGCAGTTCTTC.

This clonotype was recorded a few times. CDR3 sequence reads: CASSSAPIINSGNTIYF. CDR3 coding DNA: TGTGCCAGCAGTTCCGCCCCTATTATCAACTCTGGAAACACCATATATTTT. The chain employs TRBV2 and TRBJ1-3; D remains ambiguous. Germline CDR1 reads SNHLY; CDR2 reads FYNNEI. There are 17 residues in the CDR3. With 5 bases removed from V and 0 bases from J, the gap between germline ends came to 17 bases.

Remarks on this clonotype: This may come from a read error, since a much larger clone is one base off. The J gene is TRBJ2-5, the V gene TRBV7-3; no firm D call. The J call may be mistaken, given a closer DNA end match to TRBJ2-7. CDR1 and CDR2 from the germline V gene are SGHTA and FQGTGA. The CDR3 runs to 13 residues. The CDR3 DNA is TGTGCCGGCAGTATCTACACGCTCAACGAGCAGTACTTC. It translates to CAGSIYTLNEQYF.

This clonotype has at least ten counts. The chain uses TRBV2 and TRBJ2-7, with 7 positions matching TRBD1. V lost 3 bases and J lost 6; bases outside the gene matches: 5. Germline V gives CDR1 SNHLY, CDR2 FYNNEI. The CDR3 sequence is 13 residues long. CDR3 region: CASSEGTALEQYF. CDR3 sequence (DNA): TGTGCCAGCAGTGAGGGGACAGCCCTCGAGCAGTACTTC.

The chain carries TRBV5-6 and TRBJ2-1; D gene uncertain. The CDR3 consists of 13 residues. Trimming removed 0 bases from V and 5 bases from J, with 6 bases in between. Germline V gene lookup returns CDR1 SGHDT and CDR2 YYEEEE. CDR3 amino acids: CASSLEYDNEQFF. DNA for the CDR3: TGTGCCAGCAGCTTGGAATACGACAATGAGCAGTTCTTC.